This is a list of T cell receptor beta chains from one sample in a study of CD8 T cells in Susac syndrome. TCRdb re-analysed the immunoSEQ multiplex PCR reads in MiXCR, keeping a single row per CDR3 protein. The sample shows roughly 400,000 distinct CDR3 sequences, more than 80% of them seen only once. Sequencing input: CD8+ T cells from PBMCs. The source is a human donor with multiple sclerosis. Both conserved end residues are part of each CDR3. The D gene is left open where the match is weak. Clone size, where shown, is once, few, many, or a class for clones that have expanded.

>.|TRBV7-6|TRBJ2-1|.
TGTGCCAGCAGCTTAGCGTGGGCCAATGAGCAGTTCTTC
CASSLAWANEQFF
>.|TRBV19|TRBJ1-5|.
TGTGCCAGTAGTACAGCAGGGGTCAATCAGCCCCAGCATTTT
CASSTAGVNQPQHF
>TRBD2|TRBV27|TRBJ2-3|.
TGTGCCAGCACTCCAGCGGGGGCCCCCGGTACGCAGTATTTT
CASTPAGAPGTQYF
>TRBD1|TRBV30|TRBJ1-2|.
TGTGCCTGGAGTGGCCGGACAGGGATCACCCATGGCTACACCTTC
CAWSGRTGITHGYTF
>.|TRBV27|TRBJ1-1|few
TGTGCCAGCAGTTTTACCGGCACGAACACTGAAGCTTTCTTT
CASSFTGTNTEAFF
>.|TRBV10-1|TRBJ2-6|.
TGCGCCAGCAGTGAGTCGTTAGCCCCCGGGGCCAACGTCCTGACTTTC
CASSESLAPGANVLTF
>.|TRBV30|TRBJ2-1|.
TGTGCCTGGAGTTCAGACCGCAATGAGCAGTTCTTC
CAWSSDRNEQFF
>TRBD1|TRBV19|TRBJ2-7|few
TGTGCCAGTAGCCCAGTGACAGGGAGCTACGAGCAGTACTTC
CASSPVTGSYEQYF
>.|TRBV27|TRBJ1-5|.
TGTGCCAGCAGTTTATACCAGAAAAATCAGCCCCAGCATTTT
CASSLYQKNQPQHF
>TRBD2|TRBV30|TRBJ2-7|.
TGTGCCTGGTCGGGTAGCGGGGGCTACGAGCAGTACTTC
CAWSGSGGYEQYF
>.|TRBV29-1|TRBJ2-5|.
TGCAGCGTTGACAATGACGTAATGGGGACCCAGTACTTC
CSVDNDVMGTQYF
>TRBD2|TRBV20-1|TRBJ2-7|.
TGCAGTGCTAGAGCCAGGGACTATCATTACGAGCAGTACTTC
CSARARDYHYEQYF
>.|TRBV13|TRBJ1-1|.
TGTGCCAGCAGCTCCCTCGGTCCGATGAACACTGAAGCTTTCTTT
CASSSLGPMNTEAFF
>TRBD1|TRBV7-8|TRBJ2-7|.
TGTGCCAGCAGCTCCGTACCGGGGACAGGATACGAGCAGTACTTC
CASSSVPGTGYEQYF
>TRBD1|TRBV12-3/TRBV12-4|TRBJ1-2|.
TGTGCCAGCAGTTTGAGACAGGGGTTCGGCTATGGCTACACCTTC
CASSLRQGFGYGYTF
>.|TRBV19|TRBJ2-1|few
TGTGCCAGTACTGCGGGACCCTACAATGAGCAGTTCTTC
CASTAGPYNEQFF
>TRBD1|TRBV7-2|TRBJ1-1|.
TGTGCCAGCAGCTCCCGATACCGGACAGGGATGAACACTGAAGCTTTCTTT
CASSSRYRTGMNTEAFF
>TRBD2|TRBV7-9|TRBJ2-7|few
TGTGCCAGCGGACCCGAGCGGGGGGAATCCTACGAGCAGTACTTC
CASGPERGESYEQYF
>.|TRBV3-1|TRBJ1-1|.
TGTGCCAGCAGACAAGAAGATAGGGTGGACACTGAAGCTTTCTTT
CASRQEDRVDTEAFF
>TRBD2|TRBV11-3|TRBJ2-2|once
TGTGCCAGCAGTTTTAATTCGGGGAGGGAGACCGGGGAGCTGTTTTTT
CASSFNSGRETGELFF
>TRBD2|TRBV11-2|TRBJ2-7|.
TGTGCCAGCAGCACCGAGCTAGCGGCGAGCTCCTACGAGCAGTACTTC
CASSTELAASSYEQYF
>.|TRBV9|TRBJ2-3|.
TGTGCCAGCAGCGTAGAAGGAGATACGCAGTATTTT
CASSVEGDTQYF
>TRBD2|TRBV3-1|TRBJ2-1|.
TGTGCCAGCAGCCAAGGGTCTAGCGGGAGGAATGAGCAGTTCTTC
CASSQGSSGRNEQFF
>TRBD1|TRBV12-3/TRBV12-4|TRBJ2-3|.
TGTGCCAGCAGTTACACAGGGGGCATGACAGATACGCAGTATTTT
CASSYTGGMTDTQYF
>TRBD1|TRBV4-1|TRBJ1-1|.
TGCGCCAGCAGCCAAGAATTTGTAAGGGACAGCCTGAACACTGAAGCTTTCTTT
CASSQEFVRDSLNTEAFF
>.|TRBV5-1|TRBJ2-7|once
TGCGCCAGCAGCTTGGAAGGCAAAGCCTACGAGCAGTACTTC
CASSLEGKAYEQYF
>TRBD1|TRBV27|TRBJ2-2|.
TGTGCCAGCAGTTTATCTGGACAGGGTGGTGCCGGGGAGCTGTTTTTT
CASSLSGQGGAGELFF
>.|TRBV11-2|TRBJ2-7|.
TGTGCCAGCAGCTTATGGTCTCGGGAAGCAGTCTACGAGCAGTACTTC
CASSLWSREAVYEQYF
>.|TRBV6-5|TRBJ1-1|.
TGTGCCAGCAGCCCCCCGGGTAGGGACACTGAAGCTTTCTTT
CASSPPGRDTEAFF
>TRBD1|TRBV4-1|TRBJ1-1|.
TGCGCCAGCAGCCATCCGGGACAGAGAAACACTGAAGCTTTCTTT
CASSHPGQRNTEAFF
>.|TRBV28|TRBJ2-3|.
TGTGCCAGCAGTTTATTTTCGAAGGAGGGCCCCTTGGGAGATACGCAGTATTTT
CASSLFSKEGPLGDTQYF
>TRBD2|TRBV5-1|TRBJ2-1|.
TGCGCCAGCAGCCCTTACGACTCTAGCGGGGTTTACAATGAGCAGTTCTTC
CASSPYDSSGVYNEQFF